This TCR beta chain stems from a study of control samples from healthy donors and cancer patients (dated by TCRdb to 2019 to 2021). Of note for this clone: There is no known antigen for this receptor. No quality values exist for individual bases; no much larger clone is one base distant.

The CDR3 contains 16 residues, cysteine and phenylalanine counted. The retained sequence is limited to the CDR3, 48 bases, with the frame set at the first base. The germline V end is reduced by 4 bases and the J end by 8 bases; junction bases left unmatched: 15. CDR1 and CDR2 were assigned from the germline V gene as SGDLS and YYNGEE. The library came from the immunoSEQ multiplex PCR assay. The table was pulled from immuneACCESS by TCRdb, which kept in-frame rearrangements only. Such tables lose some clones; where checked, under half of the loss comes from unresolved V genes, and the rest has no known cause. The sample table holds 120,000 to 150,000 clones, of which about 89% were seen once. The top ten clones comprise more than 6.5% of the sample.

Recombination linked TRBV9 to TRBJ2-1; TRBD2 fits 7 bases in the junction. The origin of this receptor is a man between 18 and 35 years old in good health. Specimen: blood. This receptor has the CDR3 CASSTPSGTRGDEQFF. The DNA reads TGTGCCAGCAGCACCCCCAGCGGGACCCGGGGGGATGAGCAGTTCTTC.